Listed below are T cell receptor beta chains from one sample, sequenced in a study of spatial heterogeneity in lung cancer. MiXCR, run by TCRdb on the 5' RACE reads, gives a single entry per CDR3 protein. Of under 150,000 distinct CDR3 sequences listed, about a tenth were seen once; the top ten hold roughly 26%. Sequencing used PBMCs, obtained at follow-up. The source is a female donor with early-stage non-small cell lung cancer. Both conserved end residues are part of each CDR3. The order of the fields is V gene, J gene, clone size, CDR3 protein. Where a row states a size, it is once, few, many or the class of an expanded clone; other rows omit it.

v_gene: TRBV20-1; j_gene: TRBJ2-2; abundance: -; CDR3aa: CSAKRQNTGELFF
v_gene: TRBV29-1; j_gene: TRBJ2-1; abundance: many; CDR3aa: CSVEVVREQFF
v_gene: TRBV12-3/TRBV12-4; j_gene: TRBJ2-3; abundance: once; CDR3aa: CASSPHGTGGSDTQYF
v_gene: TRBV10-3; j_gene: TRBJ2-1; abundance: few; CDR3aa: CAISEPGQGFSNEQFF
v_gene: TRBV6-1; j_gene: TRBJ1-5; abundance: -; CDR3aa: CASSTGGAQHF
v_gene: TRBV24-1; j_gene: TRBJ2-2; abundance: many; CDR3aa: CATSDLYLPNTGELFF
v_gene: TRBV6-5; j_gene: TRBJ1-6; abundance: -; CDR3aa: CASSYGGTGTNNSPLHF
v_gene: TRBV11-2; j_gene: TRBJ2-1; abundance: many; CDR3aa: CASSLGGSSNNEQFF
v_gene: TRBV11-3; j_gene: TRBJ2-4; abundance: -; CDR3aa: CASSPGLAGGEVKNIQYF
v_gene: TRBV30; j_gene: TRBJ2-1; abundance: once; CDR3aa: CAWVPLAAGGNEQFF
v_gene: TRBV6-1; j_gene: TRBJ2-4; abundance: few; CDR3aa: CASSNPPFGNLAKNIQYF
v_gene: TRBV9; j_gene: TRBJ2-3; abundance: few; CDR3aa: CASSVVPGSGSTDTQYF
v_gene: TRBV7-9; j_gene: TRBJ1-1; abundance: few; CDR3aa: CASSLELGQGAAFF
v_gene: TRBV5-1; j_gene: TRBJ2-5; abundance: -; CDR3aa: CASSKGTGARETQYF
v_gene: TRBV28; j_gene: TRBJ2-5; abundance: many; CDR3aa: CASSQTSGSKTQYF
v_gene: TRBV5-1; j_gene: TRBJ1-1; abundance: few; CDR3aa: CASSLATGGPRAEAFF
v_gene: TRBV5-6; j_gene: TRBJ2-7; abundance: -; CDR3aa: CASSSTGGPERYEQYF
v_gene: TRBV15; j_gene: TRBJ1-2; abundance: -; CDR3aa: CATSRNTGSYGYTF
v_gene: TRBV6-2/TRBV6-3; j_gene: TRBJ1-4; abundance: -; CDR3aa: CASSWGRKNEKLFF
v_gene: TRBV20-1; j_gene: TRBJ2-3; abundance: few; CDR3aa: CSATDSGRASDTQYF
v_gene: TRBV5-4; j_gene: TRBJ2-5; abundance: many; CDR3aa: CASSFGTGWETQYF
v_gene: TRBV4-3; j_gene: TRBJ1-4; abundance: -; CDR3aa: CASSQVLGRLNEKLFF
v_gene: TRBV7-2; j_gene: TRBJ1-6; abundance: many; CDR3aa: CASSPAGPFPLHF
v_gene: TRBV3-1; j_gene: TRBJ1-5; abundance: many; CDR3aa: CASSRVGNQPQHF
v_gene: TRBV29-1; j_gene: TRBJ2-5; abundance: -; CDR3aa: CSVEPIQETQYF
v_gene: TRBV9; j_gene: TRBJ2-1; abundance: many; CDR3aa: CASSPGLAGEGEQFF
v_gene: TRBV20-1; j_gene: TRBJ2-1; abundance: few; CDR3aa: CSARDGSIGNEQFF
v_gene: TRBV6-2/TRBV6-3; j_gene: TRBJ2-3; abundance: -; CDR3aa: CASSYGAGGEDTQYF
v_gene: TRBV5-4; j_gene: TRBJ1-2; abundance: -; CDR3aa: CASSITGLGEYGYTF
v_gene: TRBV9; j_gene: TRBJ2-1; abundance: -; CDR3aa: CASSVRDTYNEQFF
v_gene: TRBV11-2; j_gene: TRBJ2-1; abundance: few; CDR3aa: CASSLVARAYNEQFF
v_gene: TRBV6-2/TRBV6-3; j_gene: TRBJ2-3; abundance: few; CDR3aa: CASSYRPSGMRDTQYF
v_gene: TRBV2; j_gene: TRBJ2-1; abundance: once; CDR3aa: CASSVGLSLGDEQFF
v_gene: TRBV7-9; j_gene: TRBJ2-1; abundance: few; CDR3aa: CASSGLKWEGYNEQFF
v_gene: TRBV20-1; j_gene: TRBJ2-4; abundance: few; CDR3aa: CSARDRTGRRRYF
v_gene: TRBV6-6; j_gene: TRBJ1-5; abundance: many; CDR3aa: CASPGQGLQPQHF
v_gene: TRBV29-1; j_gene: TRBJ1-1; abundance: few; CDR3aa: CSAAENMNTEAFF
v_gene: TRBV25-1; j_gene: TRBJ2-2; abundance: -; CDR3aa: CASGPEAGELFF
v_gene: TRBV28; j_gene: TRBJ2-3; abundance: few; CDR3aa: CASSLMPSGSTDTQYF
v_gene: TRBV28; j_gene: TRBJ2-5; abundance: few; CDR3aa: CASSILTGGETQYF
v_gene: TRBV9; j_gene: TRBJ1-5; abundance: few; CDR3aa: CASSVTDISNQPQHF
v_gene: TRBV12-3/TRBV12-4; j_gene: TRBJ1-5; abundance: -; CDR3aa: CASSRSGQGGQPQHF
v_gene: TRBV6-5; j_gene: TRBJ1-2; abundance: -; CDR3aa: CASSYSGQGAGYTF
v_gene: TRBV11-2; j_gene: TRBJ2-3; abundance: few; CDR3aa: CASSLVPLAGGTDTQYF
v_gene: TRBV6-1; j_gene: TRBJ1-1; abundance: -; CDR3aa: CASSENPMNTEAFF
v_gene: TRBV29-1; j_gene: TRBJ1-4; abundance: many; CDR3aa: CSVRQSTNEKLFF
v_gene: TRBV3-1; j_gene: TRBJ2-1; abundance: -; CDR3aa: CASSSSPGLALFF